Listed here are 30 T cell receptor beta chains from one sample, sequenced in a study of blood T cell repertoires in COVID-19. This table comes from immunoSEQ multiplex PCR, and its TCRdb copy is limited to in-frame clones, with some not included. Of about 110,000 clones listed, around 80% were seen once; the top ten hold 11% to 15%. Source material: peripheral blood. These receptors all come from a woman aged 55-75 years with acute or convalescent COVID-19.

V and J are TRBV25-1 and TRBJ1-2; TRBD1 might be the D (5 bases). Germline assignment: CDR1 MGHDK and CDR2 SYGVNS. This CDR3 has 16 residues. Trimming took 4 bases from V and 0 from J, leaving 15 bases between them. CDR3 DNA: TGTGCCAGCAGTGCCGACCGGGGCGGGGCTAACTATGGCTACACCTTC. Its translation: CASSADRGGANYGYTF.

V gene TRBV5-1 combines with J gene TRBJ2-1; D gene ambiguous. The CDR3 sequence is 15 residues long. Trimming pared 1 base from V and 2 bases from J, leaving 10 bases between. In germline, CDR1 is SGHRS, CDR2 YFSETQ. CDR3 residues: CASSLNGYAYNEQFF. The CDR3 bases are TGCGCCAGCAGCTTGAACGGGTACGCCTACAATGAGCAGTTCTTC. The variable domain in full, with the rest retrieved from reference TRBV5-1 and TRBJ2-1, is KAGVTQTPRYLIKTRGQQVTLSCSPISGHRSVSWYQQTPGQGLQFLFEYFSETQRNKGNFPGRFSGRQFSNSRSEMNVSTLELGDSALYLCASSLNGYAYNEQFFGPGTRLTVL.

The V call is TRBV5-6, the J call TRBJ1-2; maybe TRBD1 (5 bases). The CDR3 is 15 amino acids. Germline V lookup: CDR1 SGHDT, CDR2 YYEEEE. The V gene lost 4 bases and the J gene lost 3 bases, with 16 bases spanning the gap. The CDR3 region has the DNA TGTGCCAGCAGCATGACCTCAGGGAAGGACTATGGCTACACCTTC. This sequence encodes CASSMTSGKDYGYTF.

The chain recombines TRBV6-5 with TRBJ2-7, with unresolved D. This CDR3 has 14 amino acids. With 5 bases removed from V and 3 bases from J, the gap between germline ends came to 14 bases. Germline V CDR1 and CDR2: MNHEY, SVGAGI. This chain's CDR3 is CASSPLTEYYEQYF. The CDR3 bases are TGTGCCAGCAGTCCCCTAACAGAGTACTACGAGCAGTACTTC.

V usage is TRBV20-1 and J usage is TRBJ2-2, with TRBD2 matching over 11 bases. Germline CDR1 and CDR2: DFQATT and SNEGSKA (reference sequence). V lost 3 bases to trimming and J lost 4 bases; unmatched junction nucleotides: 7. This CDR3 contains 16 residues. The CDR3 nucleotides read TGCAGTGCTAGTCCTAGCGGGGGGACCCTCACCGGGGAGCTGTTTTTT. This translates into CSASPSGGTLTGELFF.

The CDR3 DNA reads TGCGCCAGCAGCGTGGCCGGGACAGGGGTTTATGGCTACACCTTC. Its protein is CASSVAGTGVYGYTF. The gene calls are TRBV5-1 and TRBJ1-2, with TRBD1 matching 10 bases. From germline, CDR1 is SGHRS and CDR2 YFSETQ. The ends lost 4 bases at V and 5 bases at J; junction bases unmatched: 8. The CDR3 length is 15 residues.

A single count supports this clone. CDR3 DNA sequence: TGTGCCAGCAGCTCTAGGAGGGGACCCTACGAGCAGTACTTC. Protein: CASSSRRGPYEQYF. This chain joins TRBV3-1 (or the pseudogene TRBV3-2) and TRBJ2-7, with D possibly TRBD2 on 6 matching bases. The CDR3 spans 14 residues. V was cut by 5 bases and J by 2 bases, with 13 bases left in between. Germline CDR1 is LGHDT and CDR2 is YNNKEL (reference sequence).

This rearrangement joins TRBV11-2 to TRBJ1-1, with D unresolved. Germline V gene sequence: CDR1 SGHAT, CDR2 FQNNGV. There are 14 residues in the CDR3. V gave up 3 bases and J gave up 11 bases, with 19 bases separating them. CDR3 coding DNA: TGTGCCAGCAGCTTTTCCGTCCTCCCCCCGGAGGCTTTCTTT. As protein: CASSFSVLPPEAFF.

The CDR3 DNA sequence: TGTGCCAGCAGAAGACAGGGACCGACCACTGAAGCTTTCTTT. It translates to CASRRQGPTTEAFF. This sequence joins TRBV6-5 and TRBJ1-1; TRBD1 aligns across 7 bases. CDR3 length: 14 residues. Germline lookup yields CDR1 MNHEY and CDR2 SVGAGI. J lost 4 bases, V lost 6 bases, and 8 bases had no gene match.

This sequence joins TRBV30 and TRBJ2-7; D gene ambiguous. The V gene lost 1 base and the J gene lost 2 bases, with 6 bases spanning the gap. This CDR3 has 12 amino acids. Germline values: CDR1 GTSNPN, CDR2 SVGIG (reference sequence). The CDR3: CAWSGGTYEQYF. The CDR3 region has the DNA TGTGCCTGGAGTGGCGGAACCTACGAGCAGTACTTC.

This CDR3 is CASSKVPSGSYEQYF. As DNA, the CDR3 is TGTGCCAGTTCGAAAGTCCCAAGCGGGAGCTACGAGCAGTACTTC. V and J are TRBV19 and TRBJ2-7; TRBD2 matches 8 bases. V lost 8 bases and J lost 3; bases outside the gene matches: 12. The CDR3 runs 15 residues. Germline CDR1 LNHDA, CDR2 SQIVND (reference sequence).

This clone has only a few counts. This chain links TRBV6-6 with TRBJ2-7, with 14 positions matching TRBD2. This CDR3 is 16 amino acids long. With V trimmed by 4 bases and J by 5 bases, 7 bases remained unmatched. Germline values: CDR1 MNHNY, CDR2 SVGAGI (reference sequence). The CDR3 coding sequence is TGTGCCAGCAGTTTCTCCCCGGGACTAGCGGGAGACGAGCAGTACTTC. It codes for CASSFSPGLAGDEQYF.

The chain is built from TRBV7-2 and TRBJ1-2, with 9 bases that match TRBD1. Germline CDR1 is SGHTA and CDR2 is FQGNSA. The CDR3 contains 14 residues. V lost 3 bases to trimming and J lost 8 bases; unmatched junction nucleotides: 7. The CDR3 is CASSFGTGLGGYTF. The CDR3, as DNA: TGTGCCAGCAGCTTCGGGACAGGGCTGGGGGGCTACACCTTC. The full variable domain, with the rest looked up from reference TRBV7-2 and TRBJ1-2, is GAGVSQSPSNKVTEKGKDVELRCDPISGHTALYWYRQSLGQGLEFLIYFQGNSAPDKSGLPSDRFSAERTGGSVSTLTIQRTQQEDSAVYLCASSFGTGLGGYTFGSGTRLTVV.

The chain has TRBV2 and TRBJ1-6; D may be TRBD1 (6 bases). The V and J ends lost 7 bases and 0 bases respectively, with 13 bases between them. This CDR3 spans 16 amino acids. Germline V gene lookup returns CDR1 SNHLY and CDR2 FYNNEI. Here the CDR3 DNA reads TGTGCCAGCATTCAGGGGCTTAGCTCCTATAATTCACCCCTCCACTTT. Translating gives CASIQGLSSYNSPLHF.

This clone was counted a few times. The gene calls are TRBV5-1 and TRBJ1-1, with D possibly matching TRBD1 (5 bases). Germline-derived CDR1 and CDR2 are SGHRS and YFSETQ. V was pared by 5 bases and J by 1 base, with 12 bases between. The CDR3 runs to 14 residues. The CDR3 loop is CASRFVGANTEAFF. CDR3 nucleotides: TGCGCCAGCAGGTTCGTAGGGGCGAACACTGAAGCTTTCTTT.

The CDR3 reads CASSWDREGNTIYF. CDR3 nucleotides: TGTGCCAGCAGCTGGGACAGGGAGGGAAACACCATATATTTT. The chain joins TRBV7-9 to TRBJ1-3, with 9 bases identical to TRBD1. The CDR3 loop spans 14 amino acids. The junction had 2 bases not matched to a gene; V was cut back by 4 bases and J by 4 bases. Per the germline V gene, CDR1 is SEHNR and CDR2 is FQNEAQ (reference sequence).

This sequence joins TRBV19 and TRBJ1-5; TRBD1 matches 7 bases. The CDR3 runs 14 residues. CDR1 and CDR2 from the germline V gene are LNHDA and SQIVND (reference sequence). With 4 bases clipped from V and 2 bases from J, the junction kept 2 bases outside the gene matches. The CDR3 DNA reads TGTGCCAGTAGTAATACAGGGGGCAATCAGCCCCAGCATTTT. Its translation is CASSNTGGNQPQHF.

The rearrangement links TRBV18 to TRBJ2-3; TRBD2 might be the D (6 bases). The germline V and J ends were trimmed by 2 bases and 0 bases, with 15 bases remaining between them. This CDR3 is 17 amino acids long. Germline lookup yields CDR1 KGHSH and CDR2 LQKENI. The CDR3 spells CASSPGDSGLSTDTQYF. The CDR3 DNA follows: TGTGCCAGCTCACCAGGTGATAGCGGACTCAGCACAGATACGCAGTATTTT.

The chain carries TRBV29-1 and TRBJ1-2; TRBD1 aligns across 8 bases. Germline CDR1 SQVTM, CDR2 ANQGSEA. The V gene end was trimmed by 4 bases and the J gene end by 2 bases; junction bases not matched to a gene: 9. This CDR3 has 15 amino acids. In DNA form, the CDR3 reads TGCAGCGTTGGGGGGGGGACAGGTCCCAACTATGGCTACACCTTC. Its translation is CSVGGGTGPNYGYTF.

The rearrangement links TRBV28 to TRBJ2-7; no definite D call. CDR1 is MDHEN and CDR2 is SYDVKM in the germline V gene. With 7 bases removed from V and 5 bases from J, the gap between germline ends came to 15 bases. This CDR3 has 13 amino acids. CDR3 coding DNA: TGTGCCAGCAAGGTGTACGGGTTCGACGAGCAGTACTTC. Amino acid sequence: CASKVYGFDEQYF.

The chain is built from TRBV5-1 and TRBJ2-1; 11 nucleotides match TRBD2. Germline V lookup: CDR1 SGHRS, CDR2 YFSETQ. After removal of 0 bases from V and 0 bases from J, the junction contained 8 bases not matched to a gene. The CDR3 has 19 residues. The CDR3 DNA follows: TGCGCCAGCAGCTTGGAACCCCTAGCGGGAGGTTTCTCCTACAATGAGCAGTTCTTC. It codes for CASSLEPLAGGFSYNEQFF.

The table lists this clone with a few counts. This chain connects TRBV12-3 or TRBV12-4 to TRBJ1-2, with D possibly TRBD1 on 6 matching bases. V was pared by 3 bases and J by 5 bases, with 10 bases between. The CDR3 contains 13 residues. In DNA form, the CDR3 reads TGTGCCAGCAGTTTGCGCAGGGGTTATGGCTACACCTTC. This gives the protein CASSLRRGYGYTF.

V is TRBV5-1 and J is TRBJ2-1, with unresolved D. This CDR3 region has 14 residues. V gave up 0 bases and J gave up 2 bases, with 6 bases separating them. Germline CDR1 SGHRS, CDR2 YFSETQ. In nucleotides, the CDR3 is TGCGCCAGCAGCTTGGCTCTCGCCTACAATGAGCAGTTCTTC. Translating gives CASSLALAYNEQFF. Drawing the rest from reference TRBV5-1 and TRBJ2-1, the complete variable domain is KAGVTQTPRYLIKTRGQQVTLSCSPISGHRSVSWYQQTPGQGLQFLFEYFSETQRNKGNFPGRFSGRQFSNSRSEMNVSTLELGDSALYLCASSLALAYNEQFFGPGTRLTVL.

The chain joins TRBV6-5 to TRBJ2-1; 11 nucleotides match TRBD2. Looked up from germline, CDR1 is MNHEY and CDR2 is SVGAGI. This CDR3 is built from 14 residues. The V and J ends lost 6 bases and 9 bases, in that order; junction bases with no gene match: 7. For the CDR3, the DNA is TGTGCCAGCAGAAGTAGCGGGAGGGCCCGTGAGCAGTTCTTC. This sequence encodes CASRSSGRAREQFF.

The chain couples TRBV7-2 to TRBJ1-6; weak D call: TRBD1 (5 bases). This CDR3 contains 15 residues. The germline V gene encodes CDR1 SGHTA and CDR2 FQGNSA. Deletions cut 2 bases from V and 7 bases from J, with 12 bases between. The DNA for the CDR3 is TGTGCCAGCAGCTTACTGCAGGGTCAAAATTCACCCCTCCACTTT. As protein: CASSLLQGQNSPLHF.

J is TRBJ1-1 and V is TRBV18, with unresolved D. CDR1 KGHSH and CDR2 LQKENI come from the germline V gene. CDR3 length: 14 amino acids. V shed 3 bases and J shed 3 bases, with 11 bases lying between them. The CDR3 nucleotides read TGTGCCAGCTCACCGCAGTACCTAGACACTGAAGCTTTCTTT. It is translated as CASSPQYLDTEAFF.

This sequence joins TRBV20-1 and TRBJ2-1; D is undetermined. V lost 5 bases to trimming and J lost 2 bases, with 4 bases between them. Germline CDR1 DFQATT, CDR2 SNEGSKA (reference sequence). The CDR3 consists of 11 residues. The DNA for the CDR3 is TGCAGTGCTCTCGCCTACAATGAGCAGTTCTTC. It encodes CSALAYNEQFF.

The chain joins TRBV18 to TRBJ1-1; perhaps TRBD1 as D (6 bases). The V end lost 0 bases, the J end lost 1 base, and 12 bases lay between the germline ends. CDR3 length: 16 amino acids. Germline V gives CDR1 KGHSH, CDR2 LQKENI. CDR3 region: CASSPPSGGENTEAFF. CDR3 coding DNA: TGTGCCAGCTCACCACCGTCGGGGGGCGAGAACACTGAAGCTTTCTTT.

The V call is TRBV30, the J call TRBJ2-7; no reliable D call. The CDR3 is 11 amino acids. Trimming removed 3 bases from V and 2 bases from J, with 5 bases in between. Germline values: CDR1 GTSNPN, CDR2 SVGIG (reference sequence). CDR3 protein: CAWSATYEQYF. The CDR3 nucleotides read TGTGCCTGGAGCGCGACCTACGAGCAGTACTTC.

The CDR3 sequence: CASSLASDRAGNTIYF. Written as DNA, the CDR3 is TGTGCCAGCAGCCTGGCCTCGGACAGGGCAGGAAACACCATATATTTT. The rearrangement joins TRBV7-9 to TRBJ1-3, with 8 bases identical to TRBD1. There are 16 residues in the CDR3. With V trimmed by 5 bases and J by 4 bases, 10 bases remained unmatched. The germline CDR1 and CDR2 sequences are SEHNR and FQNEAQ (reference sequence).